This T cell receptor (beta chain) was documented in a study of blood T cells in healthy people across ages. Study background: About one barcoded beta molecule per two T cells was captured by template switching. Study-wide points: Unknown CMV status may confound age-related changes in expanded clones.

The CDR3 has 14 amino acids. Germline V gives CDR1 SEHNR, CDR2 FQNEAQ (reference sequence). Trimming stripped 6 bases from V and 0 bases from J, with 9 bases between. Using a J-beta primer mix together with a sample-barcoded 5' primer, a second PCR was run for about 7 to 12 cycles. Via MiXCR, TCRdb re-called the 5' RACE reads, giving one row per CDR3 protein. The table includes some 1,000,000 distinct CDR3 sequences, approximately 25% detected once. As to this clonotype: Its target is unknown.

These sequences were also reported in another study, on T cells of mothers and their children. That work adds: Healthy Caucasian mothers, a few in number, and their six children were the donors.

V and J are TRBV7-9 and TRBJ2-1; the D is unclear. The clonotype comes from a girl aged 2 to 10 in good health. Sequences were obtained from blood. The CDR3 sequence: CASRDGGSYNEQFF. The CDR3 region has the DNA TGTGCCAGCAGAGACGGTGGCTCCTACAATGAGCAGTTCTTC.